Below are 24 T cell receptor beta chains sequenced from a single sample in a study of post-analysis software for immune sequencing data. General study points: About 5 TRBV segments (TRBV5-6, TRBV5-1 and TRBV20-1 among them) occurred more frequently in patients than in controls.

TCR beta cDNA libraries had unique molecular identifiers. TCRdb reprocessed the PCR reads via MiXCR and lists one record per CDR3 protein. The sample consists of around 180,000 distinct CDR3 sequences, 30% of them appearing once. For these TCRs, the target antigens are not known. The specimen sequenced was blood. These receptors all stem from a girl between 10 and 17 years old with multiple sclerosis.

Notes on this clonotype: At one boundary the junction diverges from the germline segment, which might be a read error. The V gene is TRBV9, the J gene TRBJ2-1; D not certain. CDR1 SGDLS and CDR2 YYNGEE come from the germline V gene. The CDR3 spans 14 residues. CDR3 sequence: CAGSVAAIEDEQFF. The CDR3 region has the DNA TGTGCCGGCAGCGTAGCTGCAATAGAGGATGAGCAGTTCTTC.

Ten or more counts support this clonotype. The chain carries TRBV15 and TRBJ2-7; 12 bases are shared with TRBD1. V trimming: 1 base; J trimming: 5 bases; junction bases outside the gene matches: 3. The CDR3 totals 15 residues. Per germline, CDR1 LNHNV and CDR2 YYDKDF (reference sequence). This chain's CDR3 is CATSRAGTGGDEQYF. In DNA form, the CDR3 reads TGTGCCACCAGCAGAGCCGGGACAGGGGGCGACGAGCAGTACTTC.

This clonotype was seen ten or more times. J is TRBJ2-1 and V is TRBV7-9; 10 bases line up with TRBD2. The germline V gene encodes CDR1 SEHNR and CDR2 FQNEAQ (reference sequence). Unmatched junction bases numbered 6, after V lost 5 bases and J lost 5 bases. The CDR3 is made up of 15 amino acids. The CDR3 is CASSRPSGGHNEQFF. The CDR3 DNA reads TGTGCCAGCAGCCGCCCTAGCGGGGGACACAATGAGCAGTTCTTC. Drawing the rest from reference TRBV7-9 and TRBJ2-1, the complete variable domain is DTGVSQNPRHKITKRGQNVTFRCDPISEHNRLYWYRQTLGQGPEFLTYFQNEAQLEKSRLLSDRFSAERPKGSFSTLEIQRTEQGDSAMYLCASSRPSGGHNEQFFGPGTRLTVL.

About this clonotype: This clone may be a read error of a much larger clone one base away. This sequence joins TRBV7-2 and TRBJ1-2; D is unresolved. There are 14 residues in the CDR3. The germline gives CDR1 SGHTA, CDR2 FQGNSA. Deletions cut 4 bases from V and 3 bases from J, with 12 bases between. Written as DNA, the CDR3 is TGTGCCAGCAGCTCTCCTACGCGGCACTATGGCTACACCTTC. It encodes CASSSPTRHYGYTF.

This clonotype was detected once. The rearrangement uses TRBV5-1 and TRBJ2-7; 7 positions match TRBD2. The CDR3 length is 18 residues. Germline V lookup: CDR1 SGHRS, CDR2 YFSETQ. The CDR3 is CAGLPVCTWRELSYEQYF. In nucleotides, the CDR3 is TGCGCAGGGCTGCCAGTGTGCACATGGCGGGAGCTTTCCTACGAGCAGTACTTC.

This clonotype has a handful of counts. This chain links TRBV6-6 with TRBJ1-6; 9 bases align to TRBD1. Germline values: CDR1 MNHNY, CDR2 SVGAGI (reference sequence). The CDR3 is made up of 13 amino acids. The J segment lost 10 bases and the V segment lost 6 bases, leaving 4 bases of the junction unmatched. The CDR3 sequence is CASSTDRGSPLHF. As DNA, the CDR3 is TGTGCCAGCAGCACCGACAGGGGGTCACCCCTCCACTTT.

The CDR3 reads CASTGVGTEGEKLFF. Written as DNA, the CDR3 is TGCGCCAGCACTGGGGTCGGGACAGAGGGAGAAAAACTGTTTTTT. This chain links TRBV5-1 with TRBJ1-4; 7 nucleotides line up with TRBD1. V lost 6 bases, J lost 8 bases, and 13 bases stayed unmatched. This CDR3 region has 15 residues. Germline assignment: CDR1 SGHRS and CDR2 YFSETQ.

In the case of this clonotype: This may stem from a read error, because a much larger clone lies one nucleotide away. The chain links TRBV20-1 to TRBJ2-7; 9 bases map to TRBD2. This CDR3 is built from 13 residues. The V segment lost 2 bases and the J segment 6 bases; nucleotides outside the gene matches: 5. Germline V gene data show CDR1 as DFQATT and CDR2 as SNEGSKA (reference sequence). The CDR3 region has the DNA TGCAGTGCTAGATCTAGCGGGAACAGCGAGCAGTACTTC. The encoded protein is CSARSSGNSEQYF.

This clonotype was observed at least ten times. The chain is built from TRBV9 and TRBJ2-1, with 7 bases aligning to TRBD1. The CDR3 has 14 amino acids. J gave up 8 bases and V 1 base, and 6 bases lay outside the gene matches. Germline CDR1 and CDR2: SGDLS and YYNGEE. The CDR3 spells CASSVSTGRDEQFF. In DNA form, the CDR3 reads TGTGCCAGCAGCGTATCGACAGGGCGGGATGAGCAGTTCTTC.

This sequence joins TRBV20-1 and TRBJ2-1; D remains ambiguous. The CDR3 length is 14 residues. Germline values: CDR1 DFQATT, CDR2 SNEGSKA (reference sequence). Trimming left V 2 bases short and J 2 bases short, with 10 bases between. The CDR3: CSARTLLPYNEQFF. The DNA of the CDR3 is TGCAGTGCTAGAACTCTGCTTCCCTACAATGAGCAGTTCTTC.

This clonotype was recorded a few times. The rearrangement links TRBV3-1 to TRBJ2-1; 7 positions match TRBD2. CDR3 length equals 15 residues. J gave up 4 bases and V 6 bases, and 9 bases lay outside the gene matches. Germline CDR1 is LGHDT and CDR2 is YNNKEL (reference sequence). In DNA form, the CDR3 reads TGTGCCAGCAGTTCAGGGCGGGAGACGTACAATGAGCAGTTCTTC. Translated: CASSSGRETYNEQFF.

The chain combines TRBV2 with TRBJ2-3; possible D gene TRBD2, 5 bases. V lost 1 base, J lost 3 bases, and 11 bases lay in between. The CDR3 runs 15 residues. CDR1 and CDR2 (germline): SNHLY, FYNNEI. CDR3 amino acids: CASSEVGVGTDTQYF. In DNA, the CDR3 is TGTGCCAGCAGTGAAGTGGGAGTAGGGACAGATACGCAGTATTTT.

The table lists this clonotype with many counts. The chain carries TRBV2 and TRBJ2-1, with D perhaps being TRBD1 or TRBD2 (5 bases each). V lost 8 bases and J 8 bases, leaving 13 bases between the germline ends. Germline V CDR1 and CDR2: SNHLY, FYNNEI. The CDR3 loop spans 12 amino acids. The CDR3 DNA sequence: TGTGCCAGCTTAGGGGAGTGGTATGAGCAGTTCTTC. Translating gives CASLGEWYEQFF.

V usage is TRBV20-1 and J usage is TRBJ1-2; D is perhaps TRBD1 (5 bases). Germline CDR1 DFQATT, CDR2 SNEGSKA (reference sequence). Trimming left V 7 bases short and J 3 bases short, with 12 bases between. The CDR3 runs to 12 residues. CDR3 protein: CSVGQTDYGYTF. DNA of the CDR3: TGCAGTGTTGGGCAGACAGACTATGGCTACACCTTC.

The rearrangement joins TRBV20-1 to TRBJ2-1, with D perhaps being TRBD1 or TRBD2 (6 bases each). V dropped 3 bases and J dropped 3 bases, with 12 bases sitting between them. This CDR3 spans 14 amino acids. Germline lookup yields CDR1 DFQATT and CDR2 SNEGSKA (reference sequence). CDR3 DNA: TGCAGTGCTAGCGGGGGCCGCGACTACAATGAGCAGTTCTTC. Its protein product is CSASGGRDYNEQFF.

This clonotype was detected only a few times. The CDR3 DNA sequence: TGTGCCAGCAGTTCCAGGGCAGGTAGCAATCAGCCCCAGCATTTT. This codes for CASSSRAGSNQPQHF. The V call is TRBV12-3 or TRBV12-4, the J call TRBJ1-5; tentatively, D is TRBD1 (5 bases). V was shortened by 4 bases and J by 0 bases, with 10 bases between the two germline ends. This CDR3 has 15 residues.

On this clonotype: With a much larger clone just one base away, this may be a read error. V gene TRBV5-1 combines with J gene TRBJ2-7; 7 bases line up with TRBD1. Looked up from germline, CDR1 is SGHRS and CDR2 is YFSETQ. Trimming cost V 3 bases and J 3 bases; bases outside gene matches: 9. This CDR3 comprises 15 residues. The CDR3 DNA is TGCGCCAGCAGCTCTGGACAGGCGAGTCTCTACGAGCAGTACTTC. Its protein product is CASSSGQASLYEQYF. The full variable domain, with the rest looked up from reference TRBV5-1 and TRBJ2-7, is KAGVTQTPRYLIKTRGQQVTLSCSPISGHRSVSWYQQTPGQGLQFLFEYFSETQRNKGNFPGRFSGRQFSNSRSEMNVSTLELGDSALYLCASSSGQASLYEQYFGPGTRLTVT.

The J gene is TRBJ2-1, the V gene TRBV4-1; 10 nucleotides line up with TRBD2. Germline trimming cut 4 bases from V and 1 base from J; bases unmatched to any gene: 7. This CDR3 has 17 residues. CDR1 is MGHRA, CDR2 YSYEKL, per germline. CDR3 bases: TGCGCCAGCAGCCGCGTAGCGGGAGGCGATTCCTACAATGAGCAGTTCTTC. Translating gives CASSRVAGGDSYNEQFF.

In this sample, this clonotype turned up many times. The CDR3 bases are TGCGCCAGCAGCCAAGTCGTGGGGGTACGGGATCTTTATGGCTACACCTTC. Its protein product is CASSQVVGVRDLYGYTF. The chain links TRBV4-1 to TRBJ1-2, with TRBD1 as a possible D gene (5 bases). The V gene's germline CDR1 is MGHRA and CDR2 YSYEKL. This CDR3 comprises 17 residues. V shed 1 base and J shed 5 bases, with 20 bases lying between them.

This clonotype was seen a few times. This chain links TRBV2 with TRBJ2-2; D not certain. Looked up from germline, CDR1 is SNHLY and CDR2 is FYNNEI. V was pared by 4 bases and J by 3 bases, with 9 bases between. CDR3 size: 14 residues. The CDR3 protein is CASSVFAYTGELFF. The CDR3 DNA reads TGTGCCAGCAGTGTTTTTGCGTACACCGGGGAGCTGTTTTTT.

This clonotype has a count of ten or more. The junction departs from germline at one end; a sequencing error may be responsible. The J gene is TRBJ2-7, the V gene TRBV6-1; D is unclear. The CDR3 sequence is 16 residues long. Germline lookup yields CDR1 MNHNS and CDR2 SASEGT. For the CDR3, the DNA is TGTGCCAGCGGTGACCTAGGCGGATTGAGCTCCTACGAGCAGTACTTC. Protein: CASGDLGGLSSYEQYF.

The chain joins TRBV30 to TRBJ2-1; possible D gene TRBD2, 5 bases. V gave up 1 base and J gave up 10 bases, with 11 bases separating them. The length of the CDR3 is 12 residues. Germline-derived CDR1 and CDR2 are GTSNPN and SVGIG (reference sequence). The CDR3: CAWSADWWEQFF. In DNA, the CDR3 is TGTGCCTGGAGTGCGGACTGGTGGGAGCAGTTCTTC. Complete variable domain (other parts from reference TRBV30 and TRBJ2-1): SQTIHQWPATLVQPVGSPLSLECTVEGTSNPNLYWYRQAAGRGLQLLFYSVGIGQISSEVPQNLSASRPQDRQFILSSKKLLLSDSGFYLCAWSADWWEQFFGPGTRLTVL.

This clonotype was detected ten times or more. This sequence joins TRBV12-3 or TRBV12-4 and TRBJ1-5; D remains ambiguous. The CDR3 is made up of 12 amino acids. Trimming left V 6 bases short and J 4 bases short, with 7 bases between. The CDR3 protein is CASSFGNQPQHF. CDR3 coding DNA: TGTGCCAGCAGCTTCGGGAATCAGCCCCAGCATTTT.

This clonotype was detected many times. Mismatch with germline at one junction end may stem from a read error. The chain joins TRBV5-1 to TRBJ2-5, with D maybe TRBD1 (6 bases). The CDR3 totals 12 residues. Germline lookup yields CDR1 SGHRS and CDR2 YFSETQ. The CDR3 reads CASSLGAETQYF. CDR3 in DNA: TGTGCCAGCAGTTTGGGGGCAGAGACCCAGTACTTC. The entire variable domain, with the rest obtained from reference TRBV5-1 and TRBJ2-5, is as follows: KAGVTQTPRYLIKTRGQQVTLSCSPISGHRSVSWYQQTPGQGLQFLFEYFSETQRNKGNFPGRFSGRQFSNSRSEMNVSTLELGDSALYLCASSLGAETQYFGPGTRLLVL.